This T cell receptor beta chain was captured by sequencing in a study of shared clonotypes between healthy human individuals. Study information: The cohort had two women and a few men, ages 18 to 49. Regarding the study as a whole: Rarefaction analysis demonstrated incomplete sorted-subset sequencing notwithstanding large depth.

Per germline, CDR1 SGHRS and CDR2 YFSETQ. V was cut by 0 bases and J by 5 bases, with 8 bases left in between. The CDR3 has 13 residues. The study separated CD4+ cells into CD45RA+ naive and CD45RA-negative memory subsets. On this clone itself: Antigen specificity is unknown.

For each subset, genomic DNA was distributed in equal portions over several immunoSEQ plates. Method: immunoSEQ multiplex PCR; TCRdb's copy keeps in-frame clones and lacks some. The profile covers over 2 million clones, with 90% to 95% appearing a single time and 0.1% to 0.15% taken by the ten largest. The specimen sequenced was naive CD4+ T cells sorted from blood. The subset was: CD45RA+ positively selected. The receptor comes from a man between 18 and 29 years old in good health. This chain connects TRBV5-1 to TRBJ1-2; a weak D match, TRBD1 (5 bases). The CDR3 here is CASSLGDGYGYTF. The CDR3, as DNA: TGCGCCAGCAGCTTGGGGGACGGATATGGCTACACCTTC.